This record looks at one TCR beta chain sequence and its context. The entry originates in a study of T cells expressing NK-cell markers. Whole-study context: Investigators obtained TCR beta repertoires from sorted CD3+CD56+NKG2C+, CD3+CD56+NKG2C- and CD3+CD56-NKG2C+ T cells.

TCR beta libraries carry UMIs added by 5'RACE template switching. No DNA is given; TCRdb re-called the 5' RACE reads and lists each CDR3 protein once. The sample data list roughly 430,000 distinct CDR3 sequences. The sequenced sample consisted of blood T cells: a sorted CD56 or NKG2C T cell subset, CD4+ or CD8+ T cells, or bulk PBMC T cells (not recorded which). The clonotype originates from a woman aged 18-69 years in good health.

The CDR3 region is CASSTGQPNTEAFF. The chain is built from TRBV27 and TRBJ1-1; TCRdb calls TRBD1, which cannot be checked without DNA. CDR3 length: 14 residues. CDR1 MNHEY and CDR2 SMNVEV come from the germline V gene (reference sequence).